One and the same sample provided the 30 T cell receptor beta chains below, sequenced in a study of blood T cell repertoires in COVID-19. Profiled with immunoSEQ multiplex PCR; TCRdb holds only in-frame clones, not every one. Of approximately 120,000 clones detected, over 75% appear once; the ten largest clones hold roughly 30%. The specimen was peripheral blood. These TCRs come from a woman aged 80 or over with acute or convalescent COVID-19.

The chain combines TRBV15 with TRBJ1-1, with TRBD1 matching over 8 bases. Germline V gene lookup returns CDR1 LNHNV and CDR2 YYDKDF (reference sequence). After removal of 5 bases from V and 8 bases from J, the junction contained 4 bases not matched to a gene. The CDR3 runs 12 residues. Here the CDR3 reads CATSSHRGEAFF. The CDR3 coding sequence is TGTGCCACCAGCTCACACAGGGGGGAAGCTTTCTTT.

V is TRBV10-3 and J is TRBJ2-3, with TRBD1 as a possible D gene (5 bases). With 2 bases removed from V and 5 bases from J, the gap between germline ends came to 8 bases. This CDR3 has 13 amino acids. Germline CDR1 is ENHRY and CDR2 is SYGVKD. CDR3 in amino acids: CAISEMGLDTQYF. The CDR3 nucleotides are TGTGCCATCAGTGAGATGGGGCTAGATACGCAGTATTTT.

The V and J genes are TRBV28 and TRBJ2-5, with 9 bases that match TRBD2. From germline, CDR1 is MDHEN and CDR2 SYDVKM. The CDR3 length is 14 residues. The ends lost 4 bases at V and 4 bases at J; junction bases unmatched: 4. DNA for the CDR3: TGTGCCAGCAGTTCCGGCGGGGGGGCAGAGACCCAGTACTTC. Protein product: CASSSGGGAETQYF.

The genes are TRBV4-3 and TRBJ1-2, with D tentatively TRBD1 (6 bases). Per the germline V gene, CDR1 is LGHNA and CDR2 is YSLEER. Trimming stripped 0 bases from V and 3 bases from J, with 14 bases between. The CDR3 runs to 16 residues. CDR3 in amino acids: CASSQDGGGGYYGYTF. In DNA form, the CDR3 reads TGCGCCAGCAGCCAAGATGGGGGAGGGGGATACTATGGCTACACCTTC.

V usage is TRBV7-8 and J usage is TRBJ2-3, with 11 bases identical to TRBD2. Germline V CDR1 and CDR2: SGHVS, FQNEAQ. This CDR3 comprises 20 residues. V was clipped by 1 base and J by 0 bases; unmatched bases: 12. CDR3 nucleotide sequence: TGTGCCAGCAGCTTAGTTTTAGCGGGGGGGATTAGGGATAGCACAGATACGCAGTATTTT. Translating it yields CASSLVLAGGIRDSTDTQYF.

The genes are TRBV3-1 (or the pseudogene TRBV3-2) and TRBJ1-1, with D possibly matching TRBD1 (6 bases). V lost 1 base and J lost 6, with 21 bases in between. Germline assignment: CDR1 LGHDT and CDR2 YNNKEL (reference sequence). CDR3 length equals 17 residues. The CDR3 DNA is TGTGCCAGCAGCCAAGTCGTCAGGGGCGCGTTTATTGCTGAAGCTTTCTTT. Translated, it gives CASSQVVRGAFIAEAFF.

J is TRBJ1-1 and V is TRBV5-1, with 7 positions matching TRBD1. V gave up 4 bases and J gave up 2 bases; unmatched junction bases: 5. The CDR3 has 14 residues. Germline V gene sequence: CDR1 SGHRS, CDR2 YFSETQ. CDR3 amino acids: CASSPGQINTEAFF. The CDR3 DNA reads TGCGCCAGCAGCCCGGGACAGATTAACACTGAAGCTTTCTTT.

This chain uses TRBV29-1 with TRBJ1-2; 8 bases are shared with TRBD1. The CDR3 length is 14 residues. CDR1 is SQVTM, CDR2 ANQGSEA, per germline. Trimming took 6 bases from V and 2 from J; bases not matched to a gene: 8. The CDR3 region is CSVSDRGANYGYTF. The DNA for the CDR3 is TGCAGCGTATCTGACAGGGGTGCGAACTATGGCTACACCTTC.

The chain couples TRBV7-9 to TRBJ1-2, with TRBD1 matching over 7 bases. Unmatched junction bases numbered 7, after V lost 6 bases and J lost 3 bases. The length of the CDR3 is 14 residues. The V gene's germline CDR1 is SEHNR and CDR2 FQNEAQ (reference sequence). CDR3 in amino acids: CASRPRDSHYGYTF. The CDR3 bases are TGTGCCAGCAGACCCCGGGACAGCCACTATGGCTACACCTTC.

The chain combines TRBV19 with TRBJ1-1, with D unclear. This CDR3 has 13 residues. CDR1 LNHDA and CDR2 SQIVND come from the germline V gene (reference sequence). Trimming stripped 5 bases from V and 5 bases from J, with 12 bases between. The CDR3 loop is CASSATRWTEAFF. CDR3 bases: TGTGCCAGTAGTGCCACGAGGTGGACTGAAGCTTTCTTT.

With regard to this clone: A junction end diverges from the germline sequence, so it may reflect a read error. The V call is TRBV7-7, the J call TRBJ2-5, with D uncertain. The CDR3 contains 13 residues. The germline gives CDR1 SSHAT, CDR2 FNYEAQ (reference sequence). As DNA, the CDR3 is TGTGCTAGCAGCTTACGAGTAAAAGAGACCCAGTACTTC. Residues: CASSLRVKETQYF.

The chain combines TRBV28 with TRBJ2-7; 7 bases agree with TRBD1. The V gene's germline CDR1 is MDHEN and CDR2 SYDVKM. CDR3 length: 13 amino acids. The V segment lost 6 bases and the J segment 6 bases; nucleotides outside the gene matches: 8. The CDR3 DNA reads TGTGCCAGCAGCCCTGACAGGGTAATCGAGCAGTACGTC. Its translation: CASSPDRVIEQYV.

The chain carries TRBV3-1 (or the pseudogene TRBV3-2) and TRBJ1-3; D is undetermined. This CDR3 is built from 14 residues. Germline CDR1 and CDR2: LGHDT and YNNKEL (reference sequence). The germline V and J ends were trimmed by 1 base and 4 bases, with 8 bases remaining between them. Here the CDR3 DNA reads TGTGCCAGCAGCCAAGTCCAGGTAGGAAACACCATATATTTT. It specifies CASSQVQVGNTIYF.

The chain carries TRBV2 and TRBJ1-1; TRBD1 agrees at 9 bases. Per germline, CDR1 SNHLY and CDR2 FYNNEI. CDR3 length: 14 residues. Trimming removed 6 bases from V and 4 bases from J; junction bases left unmatched: 6. CDR3 nucleotide sequence: TGTGCCAGCAGGGGGGACAGGGCAGGCACTGAAGCTTTCTTT. This codes for CASRGDRAGTEAFF.

This clone was detected once. The gene calls are TRBV29-1 and TRBJ2-5; 11 bases align to TRBD2. Germline-derived CDR1 and CDR2 are SQVTM and ANQGSEA. After removal of 7 bases from V and 3 bases from J, the junction contained 1 base not matched to a gene. The CDR3 covers 12 residues. The CDR3 DNA reads TGCAGCGGTAGCGGGGGGGAAGAGACCCAGTACTTC. Protein product: CSGSGGEETQYF.

The chain recombines TRBV5-6 with TRBJ2-2; D not resolved. This CDR3 comprises 16 residues. Trimming took off 2 bases at V and 1 base at J, with 12 bases between the two ends. Germline V gene lookup returns CDR1 SGHDT and CDR2 YYEEEE. CDR3 amino acids: CASSFRGILNTGELFF. The CDR3 nucleotides read TGTGCCAGCAGCTTCAGAGGAATCCTGAACACCGGGGAGCTGTTTTTT.

This chain joins TRBV13 and TRBJ1-4; TRBD1 agrees at 8 bases. The V segment lost 8 bases and the J segment 8 bases; nucleotides outside the gene matches: 4. Germline-derived CDR1 and CDR2 are PRHDT and FYEKMQ (reference sequence). CDR3 size: 12 residues. The DNA for the CDR3 is TGTGCCAGCGGACAGGGAAGAGAAAAACTGTTTTTT. It yields the protein CASGQGREKLFF. The whole variable domain, remainder taken from reference TRBV13 and TRBJ1-4, is AAGVIQSPRHLIKEKRETATLKCYPIPRHDTVYWYQQGPGQDPQFLISFYEKMQSDKGSIPDRFSAQQFSDYHSELNMSSLELGDSALYFCASGQGREKLFFGSGTQLSVL.

This chain links TRBV11-3 with TRBJ2-1; 8 positions match TRBD2. With 5 bases clipped from V and 0 bases from J, the junction kept 9 bases outside the gene matches. CDR3 length: 17 amino acids. Germline CDR1 reads SGHNT; CDR2 reads YENEEA. The CDR3 DNA follows: TGTGCCAGCAGCCCCCAAGGACTAGCCACCTCCTACAATGAGCAGTTCTTC. This sequence encodes CASSPQGLATSYNEQFF.

This chain connects TRBV28 to TRBJ1-3, with D perhaps TRBD1 (5 bases). The ends were cut back, 5 bases at V and 5 bases at J, with 16 bases in the middle. The CDR3 covers 15 residues. Germline V lookup: CDR1 MDHEN, CDR2 SYDVKM. CDR3 sequence reads: CASSLQGSWRNTIYF. Written as DNA, the CDR3 is TGTGCCAGCAGTCTCCAGGGTTCTTGGAGAAACACCATATATTTT.

Only a few counts were recorded for this clone. V is TRBV20-1 and J is TRBJ2-7; 8 bases map to TRBD1. With 3 bases clipped from V and 7 bases from J, the junction kept 2 bases outside the gene matches. The CDR3 spans 11 residues. In germline, CDR1 is DFQATT, CDR2 SNEGSKA (reference sequence). As DNA, the CDR3 is TGCAGTGCTAGTAGGACAGGGGAGCAGTACGTC. Its protein product is CSASRTGEQYV.

This chain connects TRBV7-8 to TRBJ2-5; possibly TRBD2 for D (5 bases). Trimming shortened V by 0 bases and J by 4 bases, and 6 bases separated the two germline ends. The CDR3 contains 13 residues. Germline values: CDR1 SGHVS, CDR2 FQNEAQ. CDR3 nucleotides: TGTGCCAGCAGCTTAGCCGGGGTAGAGACCCAGTACTTC. Its protein product is CASSLAGVETQYF.

This chain uses TRBV20-1 with TRBJ1-2; D perhaps matches TRBD1 (6 bases). The CDR3 consists of 18 residues. CDR1 and CDR2 (germline): DFQATT, SNEGSKA (reference sequence). Trimming took 3 bases from V and 4 from J, leaving 27 bases between them. The CDR3 region has the DNA TGCAGTGCTAGTGCGAACGGACAGTTGGGGTTGGGCTTCTATGGCTACACCTTC. It is translated as CSASANGQLGLGFYGYTF.

This chain links TRBV29-1 with TRBJ2-2; 8 nucleotides agree with TRBD2. Trimming at V came to 2 bases and at J to 4 bases, leaving 6 bases not matched to a gene. CDR1 and CDR2 from the germline V gene are SQVTM and ANQGSEA. This CDR3 comprises 15 residues. CDR3 in DNA: TGCAGCGTTGAAACCGGGGGGGGCGGCACCGGGGAGCTGTTTTTT. Translated: CSVETGGGGTGELFF.

This clone was detected only once. The V and J genes are TRBV4-2 and TRBJ2-7; 8 nucleotides line up with TRBD1. V gave up 4 bases and J gave up 3 bases; unmatched junction bases: 8. The germline CDR1 and CDR2 sequences are LGHNA and YNFKEQ. This CDR3 has 15 residues. Here the CDR3 reads CASSPARGQIYEQYV. CDR3 DNA sequence: TGTGCCAGCAGCCCCGCCAGGGGGCAAATCTACGAGCAGTACGTC.

Only one count was recorded for this clone. This sequence joins TRBV21-1 and TRBJ2-1; the table names TRBD2, a call not compared with the DNA. TRBV21-1 is listed as a pseudogene. The CDR3 totals 19 residues. CDR3 sequence reads: CASSNMWQIRLVTYNEQFF. CDR3 coding DNA: TGTGCCAGCAGCAATATGTGGCAGATACGACTGGTAACCTACAATGAGCAGTTCTTC.

This sequence joins TRBV10-3 and TRBJ2-1; TRBD2 matches at 10 bases. Germline-derived CDR1 and CDR2 are ENHRY and SYGVKD. The ends lost 3 bases at V and 3 bases at J; junction bases unmatched: 5. CDR3 length: 16 residues. DNA of the CDR3: TGTGCCATCAGTGACCCCCTAGCGGGGGACTACAATGAGCAGTTCTTC. As protein: CAISDPLAGDYNEQFF.

This chain joins TRBV27 and TRBJ2-1; 8 bases map to TRBD2. The J segment lost 7 bases and the V segment lost 6 bases, leaving 11 bases of the junction unmatched. Per the germline V gene, CDR1 is MNHEY and CDR2 is SMNVEV (reference sequence). This CDR3 comprises 15 residues. CDR3 amino acids: CASSRRGGVINEQFF. CDR3 sequence (DNA): TGTGCCAGCAGCCGTCGGGGGGGGGTGATAAATGAGCAGTTCTTC.

V and J are TRBV5-1 and TRBJ1-2; 7 bases fit TRBD1. The V gene end was trimmed by 3 bases and the J gene end by 4 bases; junction bases not matched to a gene: 6. The CDR3 contains 14 residues. CDR1 is SGHRS, CDR2 YFSETQ, per germline. The CDR3 nucleotides are TGCGCCAGCAGCTCTGGGGACAGAAGCTATGGCTACACCTTC. Translating gives CASSSGDRSYGYTF.

The gene calls are TRBV6-1 and TRBJ1-2; weak D call: TRBD1 (5 bases). V was cut by 2 bases and J by 4 bases, with 8 bases left in between. Germline V gene data show CDR1 as MNHNS and CDR2 as SASEGT. The CDR3 loop spans 13 amino acids. DNA of the CDR3: TGTGCCAGCAGTGAACAGGGTGCCTATGGCTACACCTTC. The encoded protein is CASSEQGAYGYTF.

The CDR3 DNA sequence: TGTGCCAGTAGCCCCCTAGGGGCGCAAAATGAAAAACTGTTTTTT. Its protein product is CASSPLGAQNEKLFF. The chain employs TRBV19 and TRBJ1-4; possibly TRBD1 for D (5 bases). Trimming took 6 bases from V and 5 from J, leaving 16 bases between them. The germline gives CDR1 LNHDA, CDR2 SQIVND (reference sequence). The CDR3 extends over 15 amino acids.